This TCR beta chain was obtained from a study of control samples from healthy donors and cancer patients. Libraries were prepared by immunoSEQ multiplex PCR; TCRdb keeps only in-frame clonotypes and omits some of them. The sample holds hundreds of thousands of clones, more than 80% seen once. This receptor was identified in a man in his forties or fifties with head and neck cancer. Sample: PBMCs.

CDR3 sequence: CASSIFTGGRNSPLHF. The CDR3 region has the DNA TGTGCCAGTAGTATTTTCACAGGGGGAAGAAATTCACCCCTCCACTTT. The chain uses TRBV19 and TRBJ1-6, with 8 bases identical to TRBD1. CDR3 length equals 16 residues. The germline gives CDR1 LNHDA, CDR2 SQIVND (reference sequence). V dropped 3 bases and J dropped 7; count of bases not matched to a gene: 8.